The present T cell receptor beta chain was sequenced within a study of blood T cell repertoires in COVID-19. Original analysis: Reference gene primer amplification yielded estimated nucleated cell counts. Only in-frame clones appear in the TCRdb table, and some are missing; sequencing was by immunoSEQ multiplex PCR. For V, J and clone size, that table is used; D and trimming come from the DNA. In the table there are some 290,000 clones, over 65% of which are singletons. This clone was seen more than once but under ten times. Germline CDR1 reads SNHLY; CDR2 reads FYNNEI. Trimming stripped 8 bases from V and 2 bases from J, with 16 bases between. The CDR3 spans 15 residues.

The specimen was peripheral blood. The sequence came from a man aged 60-69 years who had recovered from COVID-19. The chain employs TRBV2 and TRBJ1-5, with D possibly TRBD1 on 6 matching bases. In DNA, the CDR3 is TGTGCCAGCCAGGTCGGGGGGGCGGGCAATCAGCCCCAGCATTTT. Protein product: CASQVGGAGNQPQHF.